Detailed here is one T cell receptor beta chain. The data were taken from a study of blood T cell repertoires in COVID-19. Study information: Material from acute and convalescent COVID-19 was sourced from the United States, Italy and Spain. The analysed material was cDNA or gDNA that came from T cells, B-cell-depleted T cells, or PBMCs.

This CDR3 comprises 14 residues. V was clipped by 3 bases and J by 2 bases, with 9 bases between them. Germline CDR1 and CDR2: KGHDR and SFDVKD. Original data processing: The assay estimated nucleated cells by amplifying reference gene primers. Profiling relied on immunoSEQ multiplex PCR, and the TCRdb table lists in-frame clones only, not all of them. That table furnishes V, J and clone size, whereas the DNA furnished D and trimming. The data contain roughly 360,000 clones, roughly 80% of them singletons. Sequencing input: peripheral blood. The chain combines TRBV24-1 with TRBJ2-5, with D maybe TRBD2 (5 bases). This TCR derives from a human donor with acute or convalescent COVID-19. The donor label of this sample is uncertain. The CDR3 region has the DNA TGTGCCACCAGTGATGCTCGCGGGCAAGAGACCCAGTACTTC. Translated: CATSDARGQETQYF.